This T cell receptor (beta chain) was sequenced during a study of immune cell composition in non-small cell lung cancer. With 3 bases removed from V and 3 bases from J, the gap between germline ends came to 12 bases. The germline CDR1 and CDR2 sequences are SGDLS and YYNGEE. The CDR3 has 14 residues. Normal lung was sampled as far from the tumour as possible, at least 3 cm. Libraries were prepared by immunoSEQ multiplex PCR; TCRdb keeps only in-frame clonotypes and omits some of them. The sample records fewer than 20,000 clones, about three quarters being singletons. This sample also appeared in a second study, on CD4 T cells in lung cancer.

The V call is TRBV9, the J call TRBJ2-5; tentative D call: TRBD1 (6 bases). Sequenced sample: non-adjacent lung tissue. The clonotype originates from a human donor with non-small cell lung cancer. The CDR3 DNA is TGTGCCAGCAGCGGACCCAGGACAGAAGAGACCCAGTACTTC. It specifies CASSGPRTEETQYF.